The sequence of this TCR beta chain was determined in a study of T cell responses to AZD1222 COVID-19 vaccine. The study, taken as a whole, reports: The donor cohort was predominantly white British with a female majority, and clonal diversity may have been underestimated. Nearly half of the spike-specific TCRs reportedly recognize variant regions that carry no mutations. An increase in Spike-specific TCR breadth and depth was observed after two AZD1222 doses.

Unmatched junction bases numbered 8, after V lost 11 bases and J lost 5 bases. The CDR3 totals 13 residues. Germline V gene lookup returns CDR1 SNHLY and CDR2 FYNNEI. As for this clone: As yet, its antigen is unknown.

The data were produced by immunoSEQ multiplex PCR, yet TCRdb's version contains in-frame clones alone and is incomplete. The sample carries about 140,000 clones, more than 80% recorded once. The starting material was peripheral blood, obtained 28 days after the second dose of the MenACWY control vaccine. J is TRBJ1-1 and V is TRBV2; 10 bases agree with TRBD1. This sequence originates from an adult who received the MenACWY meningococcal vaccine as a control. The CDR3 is CAAKTGGKTEAFF. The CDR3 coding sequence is TGTGCCGCAAAGACAGGGGGCAAGACTGAAGCTTTCTTT.